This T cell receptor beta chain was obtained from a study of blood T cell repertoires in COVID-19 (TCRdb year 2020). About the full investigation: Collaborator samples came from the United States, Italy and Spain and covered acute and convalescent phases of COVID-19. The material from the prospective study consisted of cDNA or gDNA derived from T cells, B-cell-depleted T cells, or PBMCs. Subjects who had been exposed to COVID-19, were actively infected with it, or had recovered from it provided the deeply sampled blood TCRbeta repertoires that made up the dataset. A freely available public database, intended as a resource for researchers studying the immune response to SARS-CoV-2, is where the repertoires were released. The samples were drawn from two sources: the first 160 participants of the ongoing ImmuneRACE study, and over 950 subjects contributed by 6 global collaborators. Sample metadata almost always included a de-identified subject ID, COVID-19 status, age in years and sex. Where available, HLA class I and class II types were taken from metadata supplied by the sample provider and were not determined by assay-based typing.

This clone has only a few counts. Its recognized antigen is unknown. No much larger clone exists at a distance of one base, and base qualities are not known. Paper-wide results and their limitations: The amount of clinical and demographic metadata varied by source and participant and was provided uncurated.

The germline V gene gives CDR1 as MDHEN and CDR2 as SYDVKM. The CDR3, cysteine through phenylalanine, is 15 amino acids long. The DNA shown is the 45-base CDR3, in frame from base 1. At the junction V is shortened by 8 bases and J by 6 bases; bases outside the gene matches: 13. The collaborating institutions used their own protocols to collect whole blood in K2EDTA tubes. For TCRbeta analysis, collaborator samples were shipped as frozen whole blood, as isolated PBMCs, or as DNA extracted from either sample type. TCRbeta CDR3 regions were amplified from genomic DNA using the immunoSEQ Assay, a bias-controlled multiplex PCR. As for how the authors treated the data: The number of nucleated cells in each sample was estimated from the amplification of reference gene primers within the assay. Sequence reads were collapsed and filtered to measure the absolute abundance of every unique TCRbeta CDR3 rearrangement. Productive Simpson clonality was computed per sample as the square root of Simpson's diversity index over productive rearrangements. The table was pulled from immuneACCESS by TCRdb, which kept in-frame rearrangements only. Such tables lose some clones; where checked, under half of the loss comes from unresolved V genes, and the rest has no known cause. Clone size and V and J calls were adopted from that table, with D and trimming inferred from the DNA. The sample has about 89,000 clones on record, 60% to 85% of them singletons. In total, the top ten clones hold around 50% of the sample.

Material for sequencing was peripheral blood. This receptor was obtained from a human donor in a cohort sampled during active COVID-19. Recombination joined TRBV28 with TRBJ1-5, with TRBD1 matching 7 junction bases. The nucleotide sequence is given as TGTGCCAGCTTACCTCGACAGGGTCTCGCTCAGCCCCAGCATTTT. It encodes CASLPRQGLAQPQHF.